The T cell receptor (beta chain) under discussion was sequenced for a study of blood T cell repertoires in COVID-19. At the level of the study: Collection of acute and convalescent COVID-19 samples took place in the United States, Italy and Spain.

Authors' methods: Amplification of reference gene primers was used by the study to estimate nucleated cell counts. The method was immunoSEQ multiplex PCR; TCRdb's version includes in-frame clones alone and lacks a portion of them. V, J and clone size were drawn from that table, and D and trimming were deduced from the DNA. This table has around 110,000 clones, over 70% appearing once. After removal of 5 bases from V and 0 bases from J, the junction contained 5 bases not matched to a gene. The CDR3 is 15 residues long. Per germline, CDR1 SGHAT and CDR2 FQNNGV. V is TRBV11-2 and J is TRBJ1-1; 8 bases line up with TRBD1. The sequence was obtained from a human donor with acute or convalescent COVID-19. The donor label of this sample is uncertain. The sample was peripheral blood. CDR3 bases: TGTGCCAGCAGCGGGATGGACAGGGTGAACACTGAAGCTTTCTTT. This translates into CASSGMDRVNTEAFF.